This T cell receptor (beta chain) was retrieved from a study of vaccination and CD4 T cells after COVID-19. Study at large: Each participant was administered two doses of a vaccine, which was either BNT162b2 or mRNA-1273. Samples were taken after vaccination, a median of roughly 70 days after dose two, with a range of 14 to 241.

Germline CDR1 and CDR2: SNHLY and FYNNEI. CDR3 length: 14 amino acids. V lost 3 bases, J lost 1 base, and 7 bases lay in between. General study points: Convalescent patients' median share of reactive clones seen only post-vaccination was approximately 90%. Researchers report that 304 of 307 vaccine-specific clones in convalescent patients proved spike mono-reactive.

This clonotype was observed a few times. Its target is unknown. TCRdb called the PCR reads again in MiXCR, with one record for every CDR3 protein. The table includes 15,000 to 17,000 distinct CDR3 sequences, approximately 66% detected once. The sequence was collected from a human donor who had recovered from COVID-19. The rearrangement joins TRBV2 to TRBJ1-5; D not certain. Sequencing used CD4+ T cells from blood, obtained after SARS-CoV-2 vaccination. CDR3 sequence: CASSDLRSNQPQHF. The CDR3 nucleotides read TGTGCCAGCAGTGACCTACGGAGCAATCAGCCCCAGCATTTT.